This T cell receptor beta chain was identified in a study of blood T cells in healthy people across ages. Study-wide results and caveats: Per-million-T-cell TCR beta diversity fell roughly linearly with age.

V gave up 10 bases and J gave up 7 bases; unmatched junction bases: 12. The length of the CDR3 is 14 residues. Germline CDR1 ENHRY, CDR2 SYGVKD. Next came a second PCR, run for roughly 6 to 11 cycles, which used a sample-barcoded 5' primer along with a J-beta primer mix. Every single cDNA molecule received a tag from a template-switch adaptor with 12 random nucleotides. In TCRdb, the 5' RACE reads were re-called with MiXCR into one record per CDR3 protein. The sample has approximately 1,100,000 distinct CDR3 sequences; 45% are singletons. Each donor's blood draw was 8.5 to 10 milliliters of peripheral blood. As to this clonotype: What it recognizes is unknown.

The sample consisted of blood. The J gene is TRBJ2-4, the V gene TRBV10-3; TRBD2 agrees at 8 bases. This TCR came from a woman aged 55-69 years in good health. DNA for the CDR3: TGTGCCACCACACCCCAGCGGGAGATCAACATTCAGTACTTC. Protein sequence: CATTPQREINIQYF.